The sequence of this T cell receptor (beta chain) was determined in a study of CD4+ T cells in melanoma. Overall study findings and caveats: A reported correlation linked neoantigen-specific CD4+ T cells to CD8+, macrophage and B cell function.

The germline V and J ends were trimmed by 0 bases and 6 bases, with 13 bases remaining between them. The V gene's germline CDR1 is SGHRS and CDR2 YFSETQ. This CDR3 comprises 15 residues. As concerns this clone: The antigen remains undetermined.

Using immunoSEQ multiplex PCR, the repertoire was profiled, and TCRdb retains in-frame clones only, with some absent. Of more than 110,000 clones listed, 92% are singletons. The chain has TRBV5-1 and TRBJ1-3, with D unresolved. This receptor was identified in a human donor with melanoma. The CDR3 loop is CASSLGPLGPNTIYF. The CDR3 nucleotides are TGCGCCAGCAGCTTGGGGCCGCTGGGCCCAAACACCATATATTTT. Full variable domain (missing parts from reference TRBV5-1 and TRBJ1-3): KAGVTQTPRYLIKTRGQQVTLSCSPISGHRSVSWYQQTPGQGLQFLFEYFSETQRNKGNFPGRFSGRQFSNSRSEMNVSTLELGDSALYLCASSLGPLGPNTIYFGEGSWLTVV.